This TCR beta chain comes out of a study of T cell responses to AZD1222 COVID-19 vaccine. Trimming stripped 4 bases from V and 8 bases from J, with 15 bases between. From germline, CDR1 is SGHNT and CDR2 YYREEE (reference sequence). This CDR3 region has 13 residues. Sequencing was performed with immunoSEQ multiplex PCR; in TCRdb, only in-frame clones are kept and a portion is missing. The sample includes approximately 98,000 clones, roughly 86% of them seen just once. The receptor's source is an adult in good health. The sequencing used peripheral blood, collected on day 0 of AZD1222 vaccination. This chain uses TRBV5-4 with TRBJ1-1; no clear D. CDR3 in amino acids: CASSVGSLKEAFF. The CDR3 DNA sequence: TGTGCCAGCAGCGTTGGATCCCTGAAGGAAGCTTTCTTT.